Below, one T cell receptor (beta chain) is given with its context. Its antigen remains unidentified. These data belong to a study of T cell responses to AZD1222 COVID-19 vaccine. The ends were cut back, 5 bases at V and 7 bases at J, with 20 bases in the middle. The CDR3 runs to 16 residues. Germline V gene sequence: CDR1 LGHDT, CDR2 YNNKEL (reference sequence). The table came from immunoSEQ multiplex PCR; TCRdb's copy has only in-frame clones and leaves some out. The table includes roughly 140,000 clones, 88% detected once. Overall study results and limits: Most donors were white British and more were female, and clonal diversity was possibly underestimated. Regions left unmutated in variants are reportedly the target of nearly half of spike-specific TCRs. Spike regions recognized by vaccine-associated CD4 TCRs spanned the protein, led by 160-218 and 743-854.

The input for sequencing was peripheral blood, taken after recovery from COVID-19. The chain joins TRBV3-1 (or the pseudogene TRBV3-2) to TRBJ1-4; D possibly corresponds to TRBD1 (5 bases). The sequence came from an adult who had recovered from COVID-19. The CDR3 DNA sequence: TGTGCCAGCAGCAAGCCCGGGGGGGGGAACGGTGAAAAACTGTTTTTT. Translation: CASSKPGGGNGEKLFF.